What follows are 5 T cell receptor beta chains derived from one specimen sequenced in a study of circulating CD8 cells and anti-PD-1 response in melanoma. Four subsets defined by PD-1 and/or TIGIT were sorted from live CD3+CD8+TCRalphabeta+ cells. TCR libraries were prepared from roughly 15 ng of total RNA with the QIAseq Immune Repertoire TCR panel. TCRdb recomputed calls from the reads with MiXCR, one row per CDR3 protein. The sample lists roughly 400 distinct CDR3 sequences, approximately 7.2% seen once, with roughly three fifths in the top ten. This specimen was CD8+ T cells from PBMCs, taken at baseline or after one month of anti-PD-1 therapy (not recorded which). The receptors stem from a human donor with melanoma.

This clonotype is classed as medium-sized. The V call is TRBV28, the J call TRBJ2-5, with D perhaps given as TRBD1 or TRBD2 (5 bases each). Trimming cost V 3 bases and J 1 base, with 12 bases left between them. This CDR3 region has 15 residues. Germline CDR1 is MDHEN and CDR2 is SYDVKM. The CDR3 DNA reads TGTGCCAGCAGTTTCCTCATGAGGGGCCAAGAGACCCAGTACTTC. Amino acids: CASSFLMRGQETQYF.

This clonotype was picked up one time. One junction end does not reproduce the germline sequence, and a read error may be involved. This chain links TRBV24-1 with TRBJ2-3, with D possibly TRBD2 on 5 matching bases. CDR3 length equals 14 residues. Germline-derived CDR1 and CDR2 are KGHDR and SFDVKD. CDR3 protein: CATSDVVEEGTQYF. CDR3 DNA: TGCGCCACCAGTGATGTTGTGGAAGAGGGTACGCAGTATTTT.

This clonotype ranks as medium-sized. This chain links TRBV4-1 with TRBJ2-5; the match to TRBD2 covers 13 bases. Germline-derived CDR1 and CDR2 are MGHRA and YSYEKL. With 3 bases clipped from V and 0 bases from J, the junction kept 4 bases outside the gene matches. The CDR3 length is 17 residues. The CDR3 protein is CASSQGLAGFYQETQYF. The CDR3 DNA follows: TGCGCCAGCAGCCAGGGACTAGCGGGATTCTACCAAGAGACCCAGTACTTC.

By frequency in the sample, this clonotype is large. The chain links TRBV19 to TRBJ2-1; 8 bases line up with TRBD1. CDR3 length equals 18 residues. V gave up 7 bases and J gave up 5 bases; unmatched junction bases: 19. Germline V CDR1 and CDR2: LNHDA, SQIVND (reference sequence). The CDR3 region has the DNA TGTGCCAGTACCCATATACCAGGGGCAGGACAGGGAGACAATGAGCAGTTCTTC. Amino acids: CASTHIPGAGQGDNEQFF.

This clonotype is termed medium-sized (0.01 to 0.1%). The chain has TRBV6-5 and TRBJ1-1; a possible D gene is TRBD1 (6 bases). From germline, CDR1 is MNHEY and CDR2 SVGAGI. V dropped 3 bases and J dropped 5 bases, with 10 bases sitting between them. The CDR3 has 13 residues. For the CDR3, the DNA is TGTGCCAGCAGTTATAAGGGGGGGACTGAAGCTTTCTTT. Amino acids: CASSYKGGTEAFF.